Listed here are 5 T cell receptor beta chains from one sample, sequenced in a study of T cells in localized non-small cell lung cancer. Using immunoSEQ multiplex PCR, the repertoire was profiled, and TCRdb retains in-frame clones only, with some absent. The table lists around 15,000 clones, 80% to 90% of them singletons. Sequencing was performed on peripheral blood, taken before any cancer treatment. The receptors originated from a male donor aged 60 or over with stage I lung adenocarcinoma.

The V and J genes are TRBV14 and TRBJ1-5; possibly TRBD1 for D (5 bases). Trimming removed 0 bases from V and 16 bases from J, with 13 bases in between. The CDR3 consists of 12 residues. Germline values: CDR1 SGHDN, CDR2 FVKESK. CDR3 sequence: CASSQEGGTHHF. The CDR3 nucleotides read TGTGCCAGCAGCCAAGAGGGGGGTACTCACCATTTT.

This sequence joins TRBV7-6 and TRBJ1-1, with D tentatively TRBD1 (6 bases). V shed 5 bases and J shed 5 bases, with 18 bases lying between them. Germline loops: CDR1 SGHVS, CDR2 FNYEAQ. The CDR3 sequence is 15 residues long. The CDR3 nucleotides are TGTGCCAGCAGCCCTAGCCAGGCAGGGGAGACTGAAGCTTTCTTT. As protein: CASSPSQAGETEAFF.

The chain employs TRBV6-5 and TRBJ1-1; unclear D gene. This CDR3 contains 16 residues. Germline values: CDR1 MNHEY, CDR2 SVGAGI. Trimming pared 0 bases from V and 1 base from J, leaving 12 bases between. The CDR3 coding sequence is TGTGCCAGCAGTTACTCAGCCAGCCGGGGGAACACTGAAGCTTTCTTT. Its translation: CASSYSASRGNTEAFF.

The chain couples TRBV7-2 to TRBJ2-3, with 8 bases identical to TRBD2. From germline, CDR1 is SGHTA and CDR2 FQGNSA. CDR3 length equals 15 residues. With 4 bases clipped from V and 2 bases from J, the junction kept 5 bases outside the gene matches. DNA of the CDR3: TGTGCCAGCAGCTCCACTAGCGGTACCACAGATACGCAGTATTTT. This translates into CASSSTSGTTDTQYF.

This clone has just one count. The rearrangement uses TRBV9 and TRBJ2-7; weak D call: TRBD1 (6 bases). Trimming pared 4 bases from V and 3 bases from J, leaving 17 bases between. The CDR3 runs 15 residues. Germline CDR1 reads SGDLS; CDR2 reads YYNGEE. DNA for the CDR3: TGTGCCAGCAGCCCTCAACAGGGAACTGACTACGAGCAGTACTTC. Its translation is CASSPQQGTDYEQYF.